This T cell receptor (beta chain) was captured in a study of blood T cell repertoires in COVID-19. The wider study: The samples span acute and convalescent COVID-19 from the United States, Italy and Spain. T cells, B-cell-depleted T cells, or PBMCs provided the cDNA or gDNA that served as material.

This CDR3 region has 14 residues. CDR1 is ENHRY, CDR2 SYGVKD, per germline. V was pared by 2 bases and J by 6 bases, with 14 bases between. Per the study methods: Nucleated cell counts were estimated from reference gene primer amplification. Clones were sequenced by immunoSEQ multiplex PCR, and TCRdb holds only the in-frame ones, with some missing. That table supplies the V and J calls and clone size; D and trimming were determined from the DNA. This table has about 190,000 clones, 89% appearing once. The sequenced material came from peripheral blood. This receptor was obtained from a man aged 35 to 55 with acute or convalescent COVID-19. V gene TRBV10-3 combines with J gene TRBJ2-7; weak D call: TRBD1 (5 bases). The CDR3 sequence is CAISEQAGFGEQYF. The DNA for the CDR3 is TGTGCCATCAGTGAGCAGGCAGGGTTCGGCGAGCAGTACTTC.